The source of this T cell receptor beta chain is a study of shared clonotypes between healthy human individuals. Per the authors' pipeline: There were no quality scores in the junction-only immunoSEQ sequences, so filtering differed. Sequenced by immunoSEQ multiplex PCR; TCRdb stores in-frame clones only, minus some. That table is the source of V, J and clone size, and D and trimming were worked out from the DNA. The repertoire consists of about 590,000 clones, with roughly 96% occurring once and the leading ten covering less than 0.13%. Terminally differentiated effector memory CD45RA+ cells were left out of the naive CD8 fraction, which was CD45RO-negative and positively selected for CCR7. CDR3 size: 16 residues. Germline CDR1 SGHAT, CDR2 FQNNGV. V shed 0 bases and J 2 bases; nucleotides not matched to a gene: 7.

The chain joins TRBV11-2 to TRBJ2-7; 7 bases fit TRBD2. The source material was naive CD8+ T cells sorted from blood. This sequence was found in a woman in her 30s in good health. The CDR3 reads CASSLEPASGTYEQYF. The DNA for the CDR3 is TGTGCCAGCAGCTTAGAACCGGCTAGCGGAACCTACGAGCAGTACTTC.